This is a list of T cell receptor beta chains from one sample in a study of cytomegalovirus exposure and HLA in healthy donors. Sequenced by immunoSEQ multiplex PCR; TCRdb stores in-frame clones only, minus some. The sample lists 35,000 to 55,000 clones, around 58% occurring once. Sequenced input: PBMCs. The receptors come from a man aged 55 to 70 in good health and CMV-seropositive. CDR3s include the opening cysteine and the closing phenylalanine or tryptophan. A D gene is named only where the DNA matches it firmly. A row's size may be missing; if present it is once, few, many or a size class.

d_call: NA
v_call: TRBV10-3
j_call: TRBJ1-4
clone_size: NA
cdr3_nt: TGTGCCATCAGTGAGTCTCGAGGCAGAACTAATGAAAAACTGTTTTTT
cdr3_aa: CAISESRGRTNEKLFF

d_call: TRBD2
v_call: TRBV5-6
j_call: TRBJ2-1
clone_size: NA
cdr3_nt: TGTGCCAGCAGCTTTTGGGGAGGGGAGCAGTTCTTC
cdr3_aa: CASSFWGGEQFF

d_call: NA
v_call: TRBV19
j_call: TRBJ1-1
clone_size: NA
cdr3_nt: TGTGCCAGTAGTACTACAGGCGTGAGCACTGAAGCTTCCTTT
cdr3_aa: CASSTTGVSTEASF

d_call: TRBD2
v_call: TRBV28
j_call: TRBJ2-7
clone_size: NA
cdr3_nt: TGTGCCAGCAGTTTTGAGGGAGGGTCCTACGAGCAGTACTTC
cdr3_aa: CASSFEGGSYEQYF

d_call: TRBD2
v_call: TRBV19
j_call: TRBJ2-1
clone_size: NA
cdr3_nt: TGTGCCACGACGCCCGGGGCTAGCGGGACCAATGAGCAGTTCTTC
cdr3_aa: CATTPGASGTNEQFF

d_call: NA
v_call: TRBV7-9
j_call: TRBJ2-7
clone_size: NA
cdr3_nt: TGTGCCAGCACCCCAGGAGGATCCGAGCAGTACTTC
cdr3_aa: CASTPGGSEQYF

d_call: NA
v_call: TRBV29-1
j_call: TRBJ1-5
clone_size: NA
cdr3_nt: TGCAGCGTTGCAGGAGGGGAGGATCAGCCCCAGCATTTT
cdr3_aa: CSVAGGEDQPQHF

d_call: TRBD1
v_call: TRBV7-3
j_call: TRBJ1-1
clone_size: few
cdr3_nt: TGTGCCAGCAGCTCCGACAGGGGCGGGACTGAAGCTTTCTTT
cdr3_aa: CASSSDRGGTEAFF

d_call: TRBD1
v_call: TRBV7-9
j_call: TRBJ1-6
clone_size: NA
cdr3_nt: TGTGCCAGCAGCGACGAGGACAGGACGGTTTCACCCCTCCACTTT
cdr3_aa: CASSDEDRTVSPLHF

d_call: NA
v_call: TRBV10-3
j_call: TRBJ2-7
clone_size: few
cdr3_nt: TGTGCCATCAGACTTAGCGGAAATTCCTACGAGCAGTACTTC
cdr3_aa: CAIRLSGNSYEQYF

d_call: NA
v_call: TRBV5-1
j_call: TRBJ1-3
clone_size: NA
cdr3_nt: TGCGCCAGCAGCCCCTACCCGGAGCTTGGAAACACCATATATTTT
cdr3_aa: CASSPYPELGNTIYF

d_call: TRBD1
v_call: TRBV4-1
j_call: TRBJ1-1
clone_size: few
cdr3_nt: TGCGCCAGCAGCCAAGATTGGGAACAGGGGGTAAGGAACACTGAAGCTTTCTTT
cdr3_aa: CASSQDWEQGVRNTEAFF

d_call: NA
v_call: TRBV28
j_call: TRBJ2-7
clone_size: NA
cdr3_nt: TGTGCCAGCAGTTTGTCTACCGGGGGCTCCTACGAGCAGTACTTC
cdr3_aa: CASSLSTGGSYEQYF

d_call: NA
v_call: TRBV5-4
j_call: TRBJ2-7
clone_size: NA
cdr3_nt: TGTGCCAGCAGCTTGGCCGGCTCCTACGAGCAGTACTTC
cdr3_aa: CASSLAGSYEQYF

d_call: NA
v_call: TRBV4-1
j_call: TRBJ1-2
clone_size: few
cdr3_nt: TGCGCCAGCAGCCAGTTATCTGCGGCAGGGTACTATGGCTACACCTTC
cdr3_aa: CASSQLSAAGYYGYTF